These 5 T cell receptor beta chains originate from one sample sequenced in a study of CD8+ T cells in alopecia areata. cDNA prepared by RNA extraction and subsequent reverse transcription served as the template for sequencing. Clones were read by immunoSEQ multiplex PCR, and TCRdb kept only the in-frame ones, dropping some. The table lists about 130,000 clones, 49% of them singletons. Sample: CD8+ T cells sorted from blood, taken at week 0. All receptors derive from a human donor with alopecia areata.

This chain links TRBV5-6 with TRBJ1-1; D might be TRBD1 (5 bases). Between the trimmed V and J ends, which lost 6 bases and 0 bases, there was a span of 15 bases. This CDR3 comprises 15 residues. Germline lookup yields CDR1 SGHDT and CDR2 YYEEEE. The DNA for the CDR3 is TGTGCCAGCAACGCGGGGGGGATCATGAACACTGAAGCTTTCTTT. As protein: CASNAGGIMNTEAFF.

This chain links TRBV29-1 with TRBJ2-2; a possible D gene is TRBD1 (5 bases). This CDR3 comprises 12 residues. Trimming removed 6 bases from V and 6 bases from J, with 11 bases in between. Germline loops: CDR1 SQVTM, CDR2 ANQGSEA. Written as DNA, the CDR3 is TGCAGCGTAGGGGATGGGGCCGGGGAGCTGTTTTTT. Its protein product is CSVGDGAGELFF.

The rearrangement links TRBV9 to TRBJ1-4; 9 nucleotides agree with TRBD1. The junction had 2 bases not matched to a gene; V was cut back by 3 bases and J by 2 bases. Per germline, CDR1 SGDLS and CDR2 YYNGEE. The CDR3 is 15 amino acids. The CDR3 sequence is CASSATGGTNEKLFF. The CDR3 nucleotides read TGTGCCAGCAGCGCAACAGGGGGCACTAATGAAAAACTGTTTTTT.

The chain has TRBV6-1 and TRBJ2-1; 7 positions agree with TRBD2. With 2 bases clipped from V and 6 bases from J, the junction kept 7 bases outside the gene matches. The CDR3 loop spans 15 amino acids. Germline-derived CDR1 and CDR2 are MNHNS and SASEGT. The CDR3 DNA sequence: TGTGCCAGCAGTGAATTACGCGGGGGAAGCAATGAGCAGTTCTTC. Translating gives CASSELRGGSNEQFF.

This chain uses TRBV6-5 with TRBJ1-1; TRBD1 might be the D (6 bases). The CDR3 contains 14 residues. Per germline, CDR1 MNHEY and CDR2 SVGAGI. Trimming removed 2 bases at V and 6 bases at J, with 13 bases between. CDR3 DNA sequence: TGTGCCAGCAGTTACCCTAACAGGGTCTCTGAAGCTTTCTTT. This sequence encodes CASSYPNRVSEAFF.